This T cell receptor (beta chain) was sequenced for a study of shared clonotypes between healthy human individuals. CDR3 length: 16 residues. CDR1 and CDR2 from the germline V gene are SGDLS and YYNGEE. V gave up 6 bases and J gave up 0 bases, with 18 bases separating them. Some clones are missing from TCRdb's copy, which holds only in-frame ones; the method was immunoSEQ multiplex PCR. The repertoire holds roughly 2.5 million clones, with 90% to 95% as singletons. Sequencing input: naive CD4+ T cells sorted from blood. Regarding subset: CD45RA+ positively selected. The chain recombines TRBV9 with TRBJ1-2; no definite D call. The clonotype originates from a man aged 18 to 29 in good health. This CDR3 is CASTDNVGSANYGYTF. In DNA form, the CDR3 reads TGTGCCAGCACTGATAATGTCGGCTCCGCTAACTATGGCTACACCTTC.